The next 13 T cell receptor beta chains were all read from a single sample in a study of siplizumab effects on memory and regulatory T cells. TCRdb's table, derived via immunoSEQ multiplex PCR, lists solely in-frame clones and lacks some. The sample consists of roughly 110,000 clones, about 93% of them appearing once. The sequenced material came from non-Treg CD4+ T cells sorted from blood. Receptors were obtained from a human donor in good health.

The chain couples TRBV19 to TRBJ2-7, with 7 bases fitting TRBD2. After removal of 9 bases from V and 3 bases from J, the junction contained 8 bases not matched to a gene. The CDR3 contains 13 residues. The germline CDR1 and CDR2 sequences are LNHDA and SQIVND (reference sequence). CDR3 residues: CASARERGYEQYF. As DNA, the CDR3 is TGTGCCAGCGCCCGGGAGCGGGGCTACGAGCAGTACTTC. The variable domain in full, with the rest retrieved from reference TRBV19 and TRBJ2-7, is DGGITQSPKYLFRKEGQNVTLSCEQNLNHDAMYWYRQDPGQGLRLIYYSQIVNDFQKGDIAEGYSVSREKKESFPLTVTSAQKNPTAFYLCASARERGYEQYFGPGTRLTVT.

The rearrangement joins TRBV18 to TRBJ1-2; maybe TRBD1 (5 bases). The CDR3 spans 15 residues. Trimming pared 2 bases from V and 4 bases from J, leaving 14 bases between. Germline CDR1 KGHSH, CDR2 LQKENI. The CDR3 coding sequence is TGTGCCAGCTCACCAATTTCTGGGGCGGGCTATGGCTACACCTTC. Residues: CASSPISGAGYGYTF.

This chain uses TRBV6-5 with TRBJ2-2; 8 nucleotides agree with TRBD2. Per germline, CDR1 MNHEY and CDR2 SVGAGI. The CDR3 extends over 15 amino acids. V dropped 3 bases and J dropped 5; count of bases not matched to a gene: 5. DNA for the CDR3: TGTGCCAGCAGTTATCTAAGCGGGAGTACCGGGGAGCTGTTTTTT. Translation: CASSYLSGSTGELFF.

The gene calls are TRBV21-1 and TRBJ2-5. TRBV21-1 is deemed a pseudogene. The CDR3 consists of 17 residues. DNA for the CDR3: TGTGCCAGCAGCGCCGGGTATCATTTTGGGGTCCAAGAGACCCAGTACTTC. Translation: CASSAGYHFGVQETQYF.

This clone has a single count. V and J are TRBV19 and TRBJ2-1; no definite D call. Trimming removed 3 bases at V and 2 bases at J, with 14 bases between. Germline V gives CDR1 LNHDA, CDR2 SQIVND (reference sequence). The CDR3 contains 16 residues. CDR3 DNA: TGTGCCAGTAGTATCGGCAACGGGCACACCTACAATGAGCAGTTCTTC. It translates to CASSIGNGHTYNEQFF.

In its sample, this clone was seen a few times. The J gene is TRBJ1-3, the V gene TRBV9, with D hard to call. CDR3 length: 14 residues. Looked up from germline, CDR1 is SGDLS and CDR2 is YYNGEE. Trimming cost V 0 bases and J 0 bases, with 4 bases left between them. CDR3 nucleotide sequence: TGTGCCAGCAGCGTAGTGGCCTCTGGAAACACCATATATTTT. It translates to CASSVVASGNTIYF.

V and J are TRBV29-1 and TRBJ1-1, with 8 bases aligning to TRBD1. The V segment lost 6 bases and the J segment 5 bases; nucleotides outside the gene matches: 8. This CDR3 is built from 13 residues. CDR1 and CDR2 from the germline V gene are SQVTM and ANQGSEA. The CDR3, as DNA: TGCAGCGTGTATGCCGGACAGGGAACTGAAGCTTTCTTT. This encodes CSVYAGQGTEAFF.

The rearrangement uses TRBV9 and TRBJ2-5; 13 nucleotides align to TRBD2. Germline CDR1 reads SGDLS; CDR2 reads YYNGEE. Trimming cost V 4 bases and J 4 bases; bases outside gene matches: 7. The CDR3 spans 16 residues. The CDR3 loop reads CASSPGLAGEGETQYF. The CDR3 DNA follows: TGTGCCAGCAGCCCCGGACTAGCGGGGGAGGGAGAGACCCAGTACTTC.

The chain is built from TRBV9 and TRBJ2-5, with TRBD1 matching over 7 bases. This CDR3 has 13 amino acids. V lost 8 bases, J lost 1 base, and 5 bases stayed unmatched. Germline V lookup: CDR1 SGDLS, CDR2 YYNGEE. CDR3 in amino acids: CASSQGIQETQYF. In DNA form, the CDR3 reads TGTGCCAGTTCACAGGGGATCCAAGAGACCCAGTACTTC.

Only one count was recorded for this clone. The CDR3: CASSMLRGLGYTF. Here the CDR3 DNA reads TGTGCCAGTAGTATGCTCAGGGGGCTTGGCTACACCTTC. This rearrangement joins TRBV19 to TRBJ1-2; 8 positions match TRBD1. This CDR3 is built from 13 residues. Unmatched junction bases numbered 4, after V lost 3 bases and J lost 7 bases. Germline V gene sequence: CDR1 LNHDA, CDR2 SQIVND (reference sequence).

The V and J genes are TRBV7-8 and TRBJ2-3; the match to TRBD2 covers 12 bases. The CDR3 spans 17 residues. Germline V lookup: CDR1 SGHVS, CDR2 FQNEAQ. V dropped 1 base and J dropped 8; count of bases not matched to a gene: 10. The CDR3 spells CASSLGASGGAGGTQYF. For the CDR3, the DNA is TGTGCCAGCAGCTTAGGTGCTAGCGGGGGGGCAGGAGGTACGCAGTATTTT. The entire variable domain, with the rest obtained from reference TRBV7-8 and TRBJ2-3, is as follows: GAGVSQSPRYKVAKRGQDVALRCDPISGHVSLFWYQQALGQGPEFLTYFQNEAQLDKSGLPSDRFFAERPEGSVSTLKIQRTQQEDSAVYLCASSLGASGGAGGTQYFGPGTRLTVL.

The sample holds one count of this clone. DNA of the CDR3: TGTGCCAGCAGTGGGCCGGACAGGGCGTCAGAGACCCAGTACTTC. Its protein product is CASSGPDRASETQYF. The V gene is TRBV27, the J gene TRBJ2-5, with TRBD1 identical over 8 bases. This CDR3 comprises 15 residues. The ends lost 5 bases at V and 4 bases at J; junction bases unmatched: 9. In germline, CDR1 is MNHEY, CDR2 SMNVEV (reference sequence).

The rearrangement uses TRBV5-1 and TRBJ1-1, with D hard to call. The CDR3 length is 14 residues. The V gene lost 0 bases and the J gene lost 0 bases, with 6 bases spanning the gap. Looked up from germline, CDR1 is SGHRS and CDR2 is YFSETQ. CDR3 sequence: CASSLEGMNTEAFF. The CDR3, as DNA: TGCGCCAGCAGCTTGGAAGGGATGAACACTGAAGCTTTCTTT.